Presented here are 29 T cell receptor beta chains from one specimen sequenced in a study of regulatory and conventional T cells in RAG deficiency. Method: immunoSEQ multiplex PCR; TCRdb's copy keeps in-frame clones and lacks some. The sample shows about 3,300 clones, under 95% of them seen only once. Genomic DNA came from blood regulatory T cells gated CD4+ CD25-high CD127-low. Another study also made use of these data, one on regulatory T cells. That work adds: Primers: 52 TRBV forward and 13 TRBJ reverse.

Sequencing input: CD4+ Tregs sorted from blood. These receptor sequences come from a human donor in good health.

The genes are TRBV7-6 and TRBJ1-6, with D maybe TRBD1 (5 bases). The germline V and J ends were trimmed by 1 base and 6 bases, with 13 bases remaining between them. CDR3 length: 16 amino acids. Germline values: CDR1 SGHVS, CDR2 FNYEAQ. Written as DNA, the CDR3 is TGTGCCAGCAGCTTAGGAGGACGGGGGAGTAATTCACCCCTCCACTTT. Translation gives CASSLGGRGSNSPLHF.

The chain joins TRBV5-1 to TRBJ2-7; TRBD1 aligns across 7 bases. V was pared by 0 bases and J by 3 bases, with 6 bases of the junction left unmatched. CDR3 length: 15 amino acids. Per germline, CDR1 SGHRS and CDR2 YFSETQ. CDR3 sequence (DNA): TGCGCCAGCAGCTTGGGAGGGGGCACCGTCTACGAGCAGTACTTC. It translates to CASSLGGGTVYEQYF.

CDR3: CASSLLSLANTGELFF. The CDR3 DNA reads as TGCGCCAGCAGCTTGCTTTCCCTCGCGAACACCGGGGAGCTGTTTTTT. V is TRBV5-1 and J is TRBJ2-2; D unresolved. Germline assignment: CDR1 SGHRS and CDR2 YFSETQ. The V and J ends lost 1 base and 0 bases respectively, with 10 bases between them. The CDR3 is made up of 16 amino acids.

The CDR3 DNA sequence: TGTGCCAGCTCTAAGGACGGCCCGGGGGTCGGTACGCAGTATTTT. The encoded protein is CASSKDGPGVGTQYF. The J gene is TRBJ2-3, the V gene TRBV18; TRBD2 is a possible D gene (6 bases). CDR1 is KGHSH and CDR2 is LQKENI in the germline V gene. The ends were cut back, 6 bases at V and 8 bases at J, with 21 bases in the middle. The CDR3 loop spans 15 amino acids.

This chain joins TRBV18 and TRBJ1-2; D call uncertain. The V gene's germline CDR1 is KGHSH and CDR2 LQKENI. The CDR3 is 15 residues long. The V end was cut by 3 bases, the J end by 3 bases, with 14 bases between. CDR3: CASSPRTDPHYGYTF. The CDR3, as DNA: TGTGCCAGCTCACCTAGGACCGACCCGCACTATGGCTACACCTTC. Filled out from reference TRBV18 and TRBJ1-2, the complete variable domain reads NAGVMQNPRHLVRRRGQEARLRCSPMKGHSHVYWYRQLPEEGLKFMVYLQKENIIDESGMPKERFSAEFPKEGPSILRIQQVVRGDSAAYFCASSPRTDPHYGYTFGSGTRLTVV.

The CDR3 DNA sequence: TGCGCCAGCAGCTCGGGGTGGGTTCCGTACCAAGAGACCCAGTACTTC. Translating gives CASSSGWVPYQETQYF. This sequence joins TRBV5-1 and TRBJ2-5, with D perhaps matching TRBD2 (5 bases). Germline CDR1 reads SGHRS; CDR2 reads YFSETQ. V lost 3 bases and J 0 bases, leaving 15 bases between the germline ends. The CDR3 runs 16 residues.

This clone appeared a single time. The gene calls are TRBV5-1 and TRBJ2-1; 9 positions agree with TRBD2. The junction had 6 bases not matched to a gene; V was cut back by 0 bases and J by 8 bases. The CDR3 is 15 amino acids. Germline CDR1 SGHRS, CDR2 YFSETQ. The CDR3 reads CASSLVSGGGYEQFF. The CDR3 nucleotides read TGCGCCAGCAGCTTGGTTAGCGGGGGTGGTTATGAGCAGTTCTTC.

The chain uses TRBV5-1 and TRBJ1-1, with a possible D match to TRBD1 (6 bases). The CDR3 consists of 15 residues. CDR1 is SGHRS, CDR2 YFSETQ, per germline. The ends were cut back, 4 bases at V and 1 base at J, with 14 bases in the middle. CDR3 amino acids: CASSLRQGRNTEAFF. CDR3 coding DNA: TGCGCCAGCAGCCTCCGCCAGGGGCGGAACACTGAAGCTTTCTTT. Full variable domain (outside the CDR3, taken from reference TRBV5-1 and TRBJ1-1): KAGVTQTPRYLIKTRGQQVTLSCSPISGHRSVSWYQQTPGQGLQFLFEYFSETQRNKGNFPGRFSGRQFSNSRSEMNVSTLELGDSALYLCASSLRQGRNTEAFFGQGTRLTVV.

The V call is TRBV19, the J call TRBJ1-1; maybe TRBD1 (6 bases). This CDR3 has 13 amino acids. Germline V gene data show CDR1 as LNHDA and CDR2 as SQIVND (reference sequence). Trimming cost V 4 bases and J 4 bases, with 10 bases left between them. The CDR3 is CASSTRGGTEAFF. The CDR3, as DNA: TGTGCCAGTAGTACCAGAGGGGGCACTGAAGCTTTCTTT.

With respect to this clone: Other DNA sequences of this sample code for an identical CDR3. V usage is TRBV6-6 and J usage is TRBJ2-1; 7 nucleotides agree with TRBD2. Germline CDR1 is MNHNY and CDR2 is SVGAGI (reference sequence). J gave up 6 bases and V 7 bases, and 9 bases lay outside the gene matches. This CDR3 spans 14 amino acids. CDR3 coding DNA: TGTGCCAGCACTTCCCTAGCGGTCGCCAATGAGCAGTTCTTC. This translates into CASTSLAVANEQFF.

V gene TRBV11-3 combines with J gene TRBJ1-2; a possible D gene is TRBD1 (5 bases). The CDR3 consists of 16 residues. Germline V gene lookup returns CDR1 SGHNT and CDR2 YENEEA. V lost 0 bases to trimming and J lost 2 bases, with 13 bases between them. The CDR3 region has the DNA TGTGCCAGCAGCTTAGAAGGGCGCGGGGGGAACTATGGCTACACCTTC. It specifies CASSLEGRGGNYGYTF.

The chain is built from TRBV5-1 and TRBJ2-3; 9 nucleotides line up with TRBD2. This CDR3 contains 14 residues. V lost 6 bases to trimming and J lost 2 bases; unmatched junction nucleotides: 4. CDR1 is SGHRS and CDR2 is YFSETQ in the germline V gene. CDR3 sequence: CASTSGVTTDTQYF. In DNA, the CDR3 is TGCGCCAGCACTAGCGGGGTGACCACAGATACGCAGTATTTT.

The chain combines TRBV11-3 with TRBJ2-1; no clear D. The CDR3 consists of 14 residues. V lost 2 bases to trimming and J lost 3 bases, with 8 bases between them. In germline, CDR1 is SGHNT, CDR2 YENEEA. CDR3 region: CASSLTGYYNEQFF. The CDR3 bases are TGTGCCAGCAGCTTAACCGGGTACTACAATGAGCAGTTCTTC. Full variable domain (remainder filled in from reference TRBV11-3 and TRBJ2-1): EAGVVQSPRYKIIEKKQPVAFWCNPISGHNTLYWYLQNLGQGPELLIRYENEEAVDDSQLPKDRFSAERLKGVDSTLKIQPAELGDSAVYLCASSLTGYYNEQFFGPGTRLTVL.

The J gene is TRBJ1-1, the V gene TRBV19; 7 nucleotides agree with TRBD1. The CDR3 totals 17 residues. Germline-derived CDR1 and CDR2 are LNHDA and SQIVND (reference sequence). With 1 base clipped from V and 0 bases from J, the junction kept 8 bases outside the gene matches. The CDR3: CASSIGTGVVMNTEAFF. The CDR3 coding sequence is TGTGCCAGTAGTATAGGCACAGGGGTCGTCATGAACACTGAAGCTTTCTTT.

CDR3 DNA: TGTGCCAGCATAGGGGGGAGGGAAGGTCGTCAGCCCCAGCATTTT. Translation: CASIGGREGRQPQHF. The chain recombines TRBV6-5 with TRBJ1-5; D is perhaps TRBD1 (6 bases). Germline V gives CDR1 MNHEY, CDR2 SVGAGI. The CDR3 totals 15 residues. With 7 bases removed from V and 6 bases from J, the gap between germline ends came to 19 bases.

The chain has TRBV11-3 and TRBJ1-1, with D unclear. The germline CDR1 and CDR2 sequences are SGHNT and YENEEA. Trimming left V 1 base short and J 6 bases short, with 9 bases between. This CDR3 is built from 13 residues. The CDR3 DNA reads TGTGCCAGCAGCTTAGGGGCCTCATCTGAAGCTTTCTTT. Amino acids: CASSLGASSEAFF.

This clone was seen a few times. The chain is built from TRBV6-1 and TRBJ1-1; D is unclear. The CDR3 runs to 14 residues. Trimming pared 0 bases from V and 11 bases from J, leaving 16 bases between. In germline, CDR1 is MNHNS, CDR2 SASEGT. This CDR3 reads CASSEALRVRRAFF. Here the CDR3 DNA reads TGTGCCAGCAGTGAAGCGCTTCGGGTGAGACGCGCTTTCTTT.

This sequence joins TRBV18 and TRBJ1-1, with no clear D. The CDR3 is 13 amino acids. The V gene's germline CDR1 is KGHSH and CDR2 LQKENI. Trimming took off 3 bases at V and 1 base at J, with 6 bases between the two ends. The CDR3 sequence is CASSPGQNTEAFF. The CDR3 DNA follows: TGTGCCAGCTCACCCGGGCAGAACACTGAAGCTTTCTTT.

In its sample, this clone was seen once. The gene calls are TRBV6-5 and TRBJ2-6; unclear D gene. The CDR3 is made up of 16 amino acids. CDR1 is MNHEY, CDR2 SVGAGI, per germline. V lost 2 bases and J 0 bases, leaving 8 bases between the germline ends. The CDR3 nucleotides are TGTGCCAGCAGTTACGACACAGTCTCTGGGGCCAACGTCCTGACTTTC. Translated, it gives CASSYDTVSGANVLTF.

This chain uses TRBV30 with TRBJ1-5; a possible D gene is TRBD1 (5 bases). There are 13 residues in the CDR3. The germline CDR1 and CDR2 sequences are GTSNPN and SVGIG (reference sequence). With 2 bases removed from V and 4 bases from J, the gap between germline ends came to 9 bases. The CDR3 bases are TGTGCCTGGAGTCAACAGGAAAATCAGCCCCAGCATTTT. As protein: CAWSQQENQPQHF.

The genes are TRBV29-1 and TRBJ2-5; TRBD2 aligns across 7 bases. Germline V lookup: CDR1 SQVTM, CDR2 ANQGSEA. With 5 bases clipped from V and 1 base from J, the junction kept 7 bases outside the gene matches. CDR3 length equals 14 residues. This CDR3 reads CSVFGTTTQETQYF. CDR3 coding DNA: TGCAGCGTTTTCGGGACTACTACCCAAGAGACCCAGTACTTC.

The chain employs TRBV7-3 and TRBJ2-1; no definite D call. This CDR3 has 13 amino acids. V was shortened by 0 bases and J by 5 bases, with 5 bases between the two germline ends. CDR1 and CDR2 (germline): SGHTA, FQGTGA. The CDR3 here is CASSLTLDNEQFF. CDR3 DNA: TGTGCCAGCAGCTTAACTTTAGACAATGAGCAGTTCTTC.

This chain links TRBV14 with TRBJ2-5; D is ambiguous. The CDR3 runs to 11 residues. Trimming shortened V by 5 bases and J by 3 bases, and 4 bases separated the two germline ends. CDR1 is SGHDN and CDR2 is FVKESK in the germline V gene. CDR3 region: CASSEKETQYF. CDR3 DNA sequence: TGTGCCAGCAGCGAAAAAGAGACCCAGTACTTC.

The rearrangement uses TRBV6-6 and TRBJ2-5, with TRBD2 as a possible D gene (5 bases). CDR1 MNHNY and CDR2 SVGAGI come from the germline V gene (reference sequence). The germline V and J ends were trimmed by 8 bases and 4 bases, with 17 bases remaining between them. The CDR3 is 14 residues long. The CDR3 is CASRVRVGGETQYF. In nucleotides, the CDR3 is TGTGCCAGCCGGGTTAGGGTCGGAGGAGAGACCCAGTACTTC.

This clone was observed once. The chain uses TRBV7-8 and TRBJ2-6; D is uncertain. The CDR3 runs to 16 residues. Germline CDR1 and CDR2: SGHVS and FQNEAQ. Trimming stripped 2 bases from V and 4 bases from J, with 12 bases between. The CDR3 here is CASSLSPGHGANVLTF. CDR3 bases: TGTGCCAGCAGCTTATCACCCGGGCACGGGGCCAACGTCCTGACTTTC. Full variable domain (outside the CDR3, taken from reference TRBV7-8 and TRBJ2-6): GAGVSQSPRYKVAKRGQDVALRCDPISGHVSLFWYQQALGQGPEFLTYFQNEAQLDKSGLPSDRFFAERPEGSVSTLKIQRTQQEDSAVYLCASSLSPGHGANVLTFGAGSRLTVL.

This chain joins TRBV9 and TRBJ2-7, with D possibly matching TRBD1 (6 bases). CDR3 length: 16 residues. V gave up 3 bases and J gave up 0 bases, with 16 bases separating them. Germline CDR1 and CDR2: SGDLS and YYNGEE. This chain's CDR3 is CASSATDSYLSYEQYF. The CDR3 nucleotides are TGTGCCAGCAGCGCCACGGACAGCTACCTCTCCTACGAGCAGTACTTC.

This chain uses TRBV19 with TRBJ1-1, with D hard to call. CDR3 length: 11 residues. CDR1 is LNHDA and CDR2 is SQIVND in the germline V gene (reference sequence). Trimming cost V 4 bases and J 9 bases, with 9 bases left between them. The CDR3 DNA sequence: TGTGCCAGTAGTACCCCCAATAAAGCTTTCTTT. Its translation is CASSTPNKAFF. Based on the CDR3 plus reference TRBV19 and TRBJ1-1, the full variable domain is DGGITQSPKYLFRKEGQNVTLSCEQNLNHDAMYWYRQDPGQGLRLIYYSQIVNDFQKGDIAEGYSVSREKKESFPLTVTSAQKNPTAFYLCASSTPNKAFFGQGTRLTVV.

The gene calls are TRBV21-1 and TRBJ2-4. TRBV21-1 is shown as a pseudogene. The CDR3 has 14 residues. The CDR3 reads CASSPRTAKNIQYF. The CDR3 DNA reads as TGTGCCAGCAGCCCAAGGACAGCCAAAAACATTCAGTACTTC.

The rearrangement links TRBV28 to TRBJ2-3; TRBD1 might be the D (5 bases). CDR3 length equals 11 residues. The V end lost 6 bases, the J end lost 9 bases, and 10 bases lay between the germline ends. Germline V lookup: CDR1 MDHEN, CDR2 SYDVKM. CDR3 amino acids: CASSRVGTQYF. The DNA for the CDR3 is TGTGCCAGCAGCAGGGTCGGGACGCAGTATTTT. Full variable domain (rest looked up from reference TRBV28 and TRBJ2-3): DVKVTQSSRYLVKRTGEKVFLECVQDMDHENMFWYRQDPGLGLRLIYFSYDVKMKEKGDIPEGYSVSREKKERFSLILESASTNQTSMYLCASSRVGTQYFGPGTRLTVL.